The rows below give T cell receptor beta chains drawn from one sample of a study of shared clonotypes between healthy human individuals. Using immunoSEQ multiplex PCR, the repertoire was profiled, and TCRdb retains in-frame clones only, with some absent. Among around 2.3 million clones, approximately 96% were seen once, and the ten largest hold 0.13%. Sequencing was performed on naive CD4+ T cells sorted from blood. Receptor source: a young man in good health. The CDR3 runs from the conserved cysteine through the conserved F or W. Each record gives: clone size, V gene, J gene, D gene, CDR3 protein, CDR3 DNA. A D gene is named only where the DNA matches it firmly. The size of a clone is reported for some rows only, either as once, few or many, or as a class for expanded clones.

-,TRBV19,TRBJ2-2,-,CASSIGQGHTGELFF,TGTGCCAGTAGTATCGGGCAGGGACACACCGGGGAGCTGTTTTTT
-,TRBV7-2,TRBJ2-7,-,CASSLAGKGTYEQYF,TGTGCCAGCAGCTTAGCGGGGAAAGGAACCTACGAGCAGTACTTC
once,TRBV7-2,TRBJ1-6,-,CASRIRLQAYNSPLHF,TGTGCCAGCAGAATCCGGCTGCAGGCTTATAATTCACCCCTCCACTTT
-,TRBV20-1,TRBJ1-3,-,CSAREGNTIYF,TGCAGTGCTAGAGAAGGAAACACCATATATTTT
once,TRBV6-6,TRBJ1-2,-,CASKPQGTNYGYTF,TGTGCCAGCAAGCCACAGGGTACTAACTATGGCTACACCTTC
once,TRBV10-3,TRBJ2-3,-,CAIRRQAQSTDTQYF,TGTGCCATCAGAAGACAGGCCCAAAGCACAGATACGCAGTATTTT
-,TRBV5-1,TRBJ2-2,-,CASSTSGDTGELFF,TGCGCCAGCAGCACGTCAGGGGACACCGGGGAGCTGTTTTTT
-,TRBV6-1,TRBJ2-7,-,CASSAPPKAAYEQYF,TGTGCCAGCAGCGCACCCCCTAAGGCGGCCTACGAGCAGTACTTC
-,TRBV6-5,TRBJ2-1,TRBD1,CASSLNRDRNNEQFF,TGTGCCAGCAGCCTCAACCGGGACAGGAACAATGAGCAGTTCTTC
-,TRBV2,TRBJ1-2,TRBD1,CASSGPPRRQGGSYYGYTF,TGTGCCAGCAGTGGTCCGCCTAGGAGACAGGGGGGGTCGTACTATGGCTACACCTTC
-,TRBV4-1,TRBJ2-3,TRBD2,CASSLSGGSITDTQYF,TGCGCCAGCAGCCTTAGCGGGGGATCGATCACAGATACGCAGTATTTT
once,TRBV7-2,TRBJ1-5,TRBD1,CASSTTGGNQPQHF,TGTGCCAGCAGCACTACAGGGGGCAATCAGCCCCAGCATTTT
-,TRBV7-9,TRBJ2-7,-,CASSLGRSSSYEQYF,TGTGCCAGCAGCTTAGGTCGCAGCAGCTCCTACGAGCAGTACTTC
-,TRBV7-9,TRBJ2-2,-,CASRDLAGELFF,TGTGCCAGCAGGGACCTGGCCGGGGAGCTGTTTTTT
once,TRBV19,TRBJ2-3,-,CASHPRASGVDTQYF,TGTGCCAGTCACCCAAGGGCGTCAGGGGTAGATACGCAGTATTTT
-,TRBV18,TRBJ2-1,-,CASSQGRSGKSYNEQFF,TGTGCCAGCTCACAAGGCAGGTCAGGGAAATCCTACAATGAGCAGTTCTTC
-,TRBV4-1,TRBJ2-7,-,CASSQSHSKGEAYEQYF,TGCGCCAGCAGCCAATCCCACTCAAAGGGGGAGGCCTACGAGCAGTACTTC
-,TRBV14,TRBJ2-7,TRBD1,CASSPGGTGTSYEQYF,TGTGCCAGCAGCCCGGGTGGGACAGGGACCTCCTACGAGCAGTACTTC
-,TRBV18,TRBJ1-2,-,CASSPGAAGGYTF,TGTGCCAGCTCACCTGGGGCGGCAGGGGGCTACACCTTC
-,TRBV27,TRBJ2-2,-,CASSLRAEMNTGELFF,TGTGCCAGCAGTTTAAGGGCGGAAATGAACACCGGGGAGCTGTTTTTT
once,TRBV5-1,TRBJ1-2,TRBD1,CASTPSRTGNYGYTF,TGCGCCAGCACCCCGTCCCGGACAGGAAACTATGGCTACACCTTC
-,TRBV7-9,TRBJ2-7,TRBD1,CASSFVGWGQIYEQYF,TGTGCCAGCAGCTTCGTTGGTTGGGGACAGATCTACGAGCAGTACTTC
-,TRBV29-1,TRBJ2-7,-,CSAGEGYEQYF,TGCAGCGCCGGCGAGGGCTACGAGCAGTACTTC
-,TRBV7-2,TRBJ1-1,-,CASSLRSSLNTEAFF,TGTGCCAGCAGCTTACGGTCGTCTTTGAACACTGAAGCTTTCTTT
once,TRBV9,TRBJ1-2,-,CASSVGGGVPYGYTF,TGTGCCAGCAGCGTAGGGGGCGGGGTTCCCTATGGCTACACCTTC